This TCR beta chain was profiled in a study of T cells after yellow fever vaccination. This clonotype has at least ten counts. From germline, CDR1 is DFQATT and CDR2 SNEGSKA (reference sequence). The junction had 4 bases not matched to a gene; V was cut back by 3 bases and J by 8 bases. The CDR3 contains 13 residues. TCRdb analysed the 5' RACE reads with MiXCR anew, one entry per CDR3 protein. The table lists a few hundred thousand distinct CDR3 sequences, 8.5% to 10% of them singletons. This chain joins TRBV20-1 and TRBJ1-6; 7 bases fit TRBD1. This material consisted of CD4+ T cells sorted from PBMCs, taken 5 days after the yellow fever booster vaccination. This clonotype was sampled from a young man who received the YFV17D yellow fever vaccine. CDR3 protein: CSARTGIDSPLHF. In DNA, the CDR3 is TGCAGTGCTAGGACAGGGATTGATTCACCCCTCCACTTT.